The 2 T cell receptor beta chains in this list originate from one sample, sequenced in a study of human T cells and chemical hapten exposure. TCRdb redid the calling of the RACE reads with MiXCR, one entry per CDR3 protein. Of under 90,000 distinct CDR3 sequences listed, about 8.6% are singletons. As for time point: healthy volunteer bleed at 6 weeks. Unfractionated whole blood yielded total RNA. The sequenced material came from whole blood. The receptors stem from a male donor in good health. Some clones in this sample may be carry-over from other donors' samples.

The sample holds a few counts of this clonotype. The CDR3 nucleotides read TGTGCCAGCCAGGGACAGCCGAACACTGAAGCTTTCTTT. Amino acids: CASQGQPNTEAFF. This chain connects TRBV7-2 to TRBJ1-1; the match to TRBD1 covers 7 bases. The CDR3 covers 13 residues. The junction had 4 bases not matched to a gene; V was cut back by 8 bases and J by 1 base. The V gene's germline CDR1 is SGHTA and CDR2 FQGNSA.

This rearrangement joins TRBV6-6 to TRBJ1-6; D is unclear. CDR1 is MNHNY, CDR2 SVGAGI, per germline (reference sequence). Trimming pared 6 bases from V and 10 bases from J, leaving 13 bases between. The CDR3 is made up of 13 amino acids. In nucleotides, the CDR3 is TGTGCCAGCAGACCCGGAGGTACGTCACCCCTCCACTTT. Protein sequence: CASRPGGTSPLHF.